This T cell receptor (beta chain) is drawn from a study of blood T cell repertoires in COVID-19 (dated by TCRdb to 2020 to 2022). Concerning the study at large: Samples from collaborators originated in the United States, Italy and Spain and spanned both the acute and convalescent phases of COVID-19. The material from the prospective study consisted of cDNA or gDNA derived from T cells, B-cell-depleted T cells, or PBMCs. Deeply sampled blood TCRbeta repertoires from subjects exposed to, actively infected with, or recovered from COVID-19 were included in the dataset. The repertoires were made available in a free public database intended to serve as a resource for research on the immune response to SARS-CoV-2. The samples were drawn from two sources: the first 160 participants of the ongoing ImmuneRACE study, and 1,000 to 1,500 subjects contributed by 6 global collaborators. Sample metadata almost always included a de-identified subject ID, COVID-19 status, age in years and sex. Where HLA class I and class II types were available, the types were taken from metadata supplied by the sample provider, not from assay-based typing. The research as a whole found: How much clinical and demographic metadata was included differed by source and by participant, and the metadata was provided uncurated.

A distance of 10 bases separates the germline ends of V and J, which lose 0 bases and 7 bases respectively. From the germline V gene (reference sequence), CDR1 is SGHNT and CDR2 is YYREEE. Spanning cysteine to phenylalanine, the CDR3 consists of 13 amino acids. The sequence is cut down to CDR3 DNA, 39 bases in frame from base 1. Collaborating institutions collected whole blood in K2EDTA tubes following their own protocols. For TCRbeta analysis, collaborator samples were shipped as frozen whole blood, as isolated PBMCs, or as DNA extracted from either sample type. Remarks on this clone: Its recognized antigen is unknown. No base quality information exists; no much larger clone differs at one position.

The immunoSEQ Assay, a bias-controlled multiplex PCR, was used to amplify TCRbeta CDR3 regions from genomic DNA. The published analysis was carried out like this. The number of nucleated cells in each sample was estimated by amplification of reference gene primers within the assay. To quantify the absolute abundance of each unique TCRbeta CDR3 rearrangement, sequence reads were collapsed and filtered. For each sample, productive Simpson clonality was calculated as the square root of Simpson's diversity index over productive rearrangements. The immuneACCESS repertoire file appears here via TCRdb, limited to in-frame rearrangements. These files lack a portion of the clones; in checked studies, under half of the deficit traces to unresolved V genes, and the cause of the others is not known. V and J calls and clone size are copied from that table; D and trimming were computed from the DNA. The sample yields just over 650,000 clones; just under 90% were counted once. Roughly 0.25% of the sample lies in the top ten.

This sequence uses TRBV5-4 and TRBJ1-2; possibly the D gene is TRBD1, per 6 matching bases. This receptor was taken from a woman under 30 with acute or convalescent COVID-19. The sequencing sample was made of peripheral blood. The DNA sequence follows: TGTGCCAGCAGCTTGGACAGGGTATCTGGCTACACCTTC. Its coded protein is CASSLDRVSGYTF.